This T cell receptor (beta chain) was identified in a study of cytomegalovirus exposure and HLA in healthy donors. General study findings and limits: Reportedly, diagnosis of cytomegalovirus status by the classifier showed high specificity and sensitivity. Associated with cytomegalovirus, according to the listing, were fewer than 200 TCR beta chains.

In germline, CDR1 is SGHAT, CDR2 FQNNGV. Trimming removed 5 bases at V and 10 bases at J, with 15 bases between. The CDR3 loop spans 13 amino acids. A word on this clone: The antigen is undetermined.

The data were produced by immunoSEQ multiplex PCR, yet TCRdb's version contains in-frame clones alone and is incomplete. The table includes around 86,000 clones, approximately 94% detected once. This chain connects TRBV11-2 to TRBJ2-1; unclear D gene. Sequences were obtained from PBMCs. The sequence came from a woman aged 25 to 39 in good health and CMV-seropositive. The chain's CDR3 is CASSLPSVLEQFF. CDR3 nucleotides: TGTGCCAGCAGCCTCCCGTCGGTTCTAGAGCAGTTCTTC.